Sequencing of this TCR beta chain was carried out in a study of blood T cells in healthy people across ages. The second PCR ran about 7 to 12 cycles with a sample-barcoded 5' primer and J-beta primers. Each CDR3 protein is one row after TCRdb ran MiXCR on the 5' RACE reads. The sample holds 1.2 million to 1.5 million distinct CDR3 sequences, 35% to 45% seen once. Germline-derived CDR1 and CDR2 are SGHRS and YFSETQ. The CDR3 is 14 amino acids. V was clipped by 0 bases and J by 6 bases, with 12 bases between them. Sequences were obtained from blood. This sequence originates from a woman younger than 30 in good health. This chain uses TRBV5-1 with TRBJ2-5; tentative D call: TRBD2 (6 bases). This chain's CDR3 is CASSLAEGRKTQYF. The CDR3 DNA reads TGCGCCAGCAGCTTGGCGGAGGGTCGAAAGACCCAGTACTTC.